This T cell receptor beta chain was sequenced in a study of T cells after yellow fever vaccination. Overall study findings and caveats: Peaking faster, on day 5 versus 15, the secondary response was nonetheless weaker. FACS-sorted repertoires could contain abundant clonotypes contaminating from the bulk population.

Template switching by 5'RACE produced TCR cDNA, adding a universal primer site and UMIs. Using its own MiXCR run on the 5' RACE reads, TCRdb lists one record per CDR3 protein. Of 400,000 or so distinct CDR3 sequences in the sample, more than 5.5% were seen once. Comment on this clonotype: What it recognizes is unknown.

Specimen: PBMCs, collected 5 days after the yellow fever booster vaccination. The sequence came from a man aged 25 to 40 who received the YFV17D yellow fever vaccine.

The CDR3 reads CASSTQGTYQETQYF. Here the CDR3 DNA reads TGTGCCAGCAGCACACAGGGGACATACCAAGAGACCCAGTACTTC. The chain recombines TRBV11-2 with TRBJ2-5; 7 nucleotides match TRBD1. Germline assignment: CDR1 SGHAT and CDR2 FQNNGV. J was trimmed by 0 bases and V by 5 bases; bases with no gene match: 6. This CDR3 region has 15 residues.